The rows below give T cell receptor beta chains drawn from one sample of a study of blood T cell repertoires in COVID-19. TCRdb's table, derived via immunoSEQ multiplex PCR, lists solely in-frame clones and lacks some. The top ten hold over 9% of the sample, which has hundreds of thousands of clones, approximately 91% seen once. The specimen sequenced was PBMCs or T cells enriched from blood (not recorded which). These receptors came from a middle-aged woman who had recovered from COVID-19. Both conserved end residues are part of each CDR3. D genes are given only for firm matches. Clone sizes are given selectively: once, few, many, or a class where the clone is expanded.

CASSAGPRSYEQYF TGTGCCAGCAGCGCGGGACCTAGGTCCTACGAGCAGTACTTC . TRBV5-4 . TRBJ2-7
CASSEGQAGGQETQYF TGTGCCAGCAGTGAAGGTCAAGCGGGGGGGCAAGAGACCCAGTACTTC TRBD2 TRBV2 few TRBJ2-5
CATSDPTGGNEKLFF TGTGCCACCAGTGACCCGACAGGGGGAAATGAAAAACTGTTTTTT TRBD1 TRBV24-1 . TRBJ1-4
CASSLEGLPDEQFF TGCGCCAGCAGCTTGGAGGGACTACCCGATGAGCAGTTCTTC TRBD2 TRBV5-1 once TRBJ2-1
CASSAGTGGIGVSPLHF TGTGCCAGCAGTGCCGGGACAGGGGGAATTGGAGTTTCACCCCTCCACTTT TRBD1 TRBV28 . TRBJ1-6
CASSKESRAHSGLAGDENEQFF TGTGCCAGCAGCAAAGAAAGTAGGGCACACTCGGGACTAGCGGGCGATGAGAATGAGCAGTTCTTC . TRBV21-1 . TRBJ2-1
CASSPQGGTGNTIYF TGCGCCAGCAGCCCCCAGGGAGGAACTGGAAACACCATATATTTT . TRBV5-1 . TRBJ1-3
CASSQDQGIRGYTF TGTGCCAGCAGCCAAGATCAGGGTATACGTGGCTACACCTTC . TRBV3-1/TRBV3-2 few TRBJ1-2
CASSVATSGREGWSYNEQFF TGTGCCAGCAGCGTAGCTACTAGCGGGAGGGAGGGGTGGTCCTACAATGAGCAGTTCTTC TRBD2 TRBV9 . TRBJ2-1
CASSSGLSQNIQYF TGTGCCAGCAGCTCGGGATTATCCCAGAACATTCAGTACTTC . TRBV7-2 . TRBJ2-4
CASSTTGGYYGYTF TGTGCCAGCAGTACGACAGGGGGCTACTATGGCTACACCTTC TRBD1 TRBV6-2/TRBV6-3 once TRBJ1-2
CAISGIRDRGAGNTIYF TGTGCCATCAGTGGGATTAGGGACAGGGGAGCTGGAAACACCATATATTTT TRBD1 TRBV10-3 . TRBJ1-3
CASSPSGTGQETQYF TGTGCCAGCTCACCATCCGGGACAGGGCAAGAGACCCAGTACTTC TRBD1 TRBV18 . TRBJ2-5
CASSSYGTHQETQYF TGTGCCAGCAGTTCCTACGGGACACACCAAGAGACCCAGTACTTC . TRBV27 . TRBJ2-5